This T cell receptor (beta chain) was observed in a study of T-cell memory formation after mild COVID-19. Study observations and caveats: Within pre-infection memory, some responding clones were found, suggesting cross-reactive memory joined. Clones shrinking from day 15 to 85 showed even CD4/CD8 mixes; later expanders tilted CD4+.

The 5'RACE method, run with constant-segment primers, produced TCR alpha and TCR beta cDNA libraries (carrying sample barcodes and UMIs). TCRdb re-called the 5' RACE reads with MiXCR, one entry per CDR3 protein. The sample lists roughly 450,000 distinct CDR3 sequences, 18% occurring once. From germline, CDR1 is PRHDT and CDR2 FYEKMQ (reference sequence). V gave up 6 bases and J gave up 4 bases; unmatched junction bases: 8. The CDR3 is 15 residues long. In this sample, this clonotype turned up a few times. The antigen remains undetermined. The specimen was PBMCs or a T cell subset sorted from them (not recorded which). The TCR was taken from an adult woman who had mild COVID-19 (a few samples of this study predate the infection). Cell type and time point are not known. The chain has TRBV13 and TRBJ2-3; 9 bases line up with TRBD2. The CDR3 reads CASSYRTSVADTQYF. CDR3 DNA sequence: TGTGCCAGCAGTTATAGGACTAGCGTCGCAGATACGCAGTATTTT.